These T cell receptor beta chains were read from a single sample in a study of vaccination effects on CD4 cells after COVID-19. Here immunoSEQ multiplex PCR was the method, and the copy in TCRdb shows in-frame clones only, minus some. Here the sample spans tens of thousands of clones, approximately 72% being singletons. The antigens of these receptors remain unknown. The sample here was CD4+ T cells from PBMCs cultured with HCoV-NL63 spike peptides, taken after COVID-19 vaccination. Receptors originate from a human donor who received a COVID-19 vaccine. The CDR3 runs from the conserved cysteine through the conserved F or W. The order of the fields is CDR3 length, V gene, J gene, CDR3 protein.

>13|TRBV2|TRBJ1-2
CAVGTGFFYGYTF
>16|TRBV7-6|TRBJ2-6
CASRGNQGAGANVLTF
>14|TRBV5-1|TRBJ2-1
CASSFMSLNNEQFF
>16|TRBV18|TRBJ2-6
CASSPPWATGANVLTF
>16|TRBV14|TRBJ2-2
CASSQIAGGITGELFF
>14|TRBV6-5|TRBJ2-7
CASSLRQARGEQYF
>15|TRBV10-3|TRBJ2-3
CAIGAGTGVRDTQYF
>15|TRBV6-5|TRBJ1-2
CASSPPTGSNYGYTF
>18|TRBV11-3|TRBJ2-1
CASSLEGGLAEDRNEQFF
>15|TRBV6-5|TRBJ2-1
CASSSVAGTYNEQFF
>15|TRBV12-5|TRBJ2-7
CASGLVVAETYEQYF
>16|TRBV7-8|TRBJ2-1
CASSLNRDWDDNEQFF
>11|TRBV20-1|TRBJ1-1
CSPREYTEAFF
>14|TRBV5-1|TRBJ2-5
CASRPTWAQETQYF
>16|TRBV5-1|TRBJ2-7
CASSLASGTETYEQYF
>14|TRBV7-9|TRBJ2-3
CASSPGTTTDTQYF
>17|TRBV19|TRBJ2-7
CASSRHRPGQGAGEQYF
>18|TRBV4-1|TRBJ2-7
CASSQVSDGQGQDYEQYF
>14|TRBV5-1|TRBJ1-1
CASSFGGGNTEAFF
>13|TRBV19|TRBJ1-4
CASSLSIGEKLFF
>13|TRBV29-1|TRBJ2-5
CSVEGRYQETQYF
>13|TRBV5-6|TRBJ2-1
CASSLRTYNEQFF
>15|TRBV3-1/TRBV3-2|TRBJ2-5
CASSPSFSGRETQYF
>13|TRBV6-1|TRBJ2-7
CASSEMTSYEQYF
>15|TRBV6-6|TRBJ2-7
CASSNPGQSSYEQYF
>13|TRBV6-1|TRBJ1-1
CASSESGLTEAFF
>16|TRBV6-5|TRBJ2-2
CASSYLAGGPPGELFF
>12|TRBV7-9|TRBJ1-2
CASSLEGYGYTF
>13|TRBV7-9|TRBJ2-3
CASKGGLTDTQYF
>16|TRBV4-1|TRBJ2-5
CASSHLPLGSQETQYF
>12|TRBV11-2|TRBJ2-1
CASSLTPNEQFF
>14|TRBV6-5|TRBJ1-4
CASSRQGVWEKLFF
>15|TRBV6-1|TRBJ1-2
CASSEGQGPFYGYTF
>16|TRBV24-1|TRBJ2-3
CATSDLGGGKKDTQYF
>13|TRBV3-1/TRBV3-2|TRBJ2-7
CASSQRVSYEQYF